This passage covers 4 T cell receptor beta chains from one sample sequenced in a study of cytomegalovirus exposure and HLA in healthy donors. A multiplex PCR was run with 60 Vbeta primers and 13 Jbeta primers. Sequenced by immunoSEQ multiplex PCR; TCRdb stores in-frame clones only, minus some. This table holds approximately 260,000 clones, around 90% found once. Source material: PBMCs. These receptor sequences come from a girl aged 2-10 years in good health and CMV-seronegative.

The genes are TRBV5-1 and TRBJ2-7; tentative D call: TRBD1 (6 bases). Germline V lookup: CDR1 SGHRS, CDR2 YFSETQ. Trimming removed 7 bases at V and 2 bases at J, with 13 bases between. The CDR3 length is 13 residues. The CDR3 loop reads CASGRDTAYEQYF. In DNA, the CDR3 is TGCGCCAGCGGCCGGGACACCGCCTACGAGCAGTACTTC.

This chain joins TRBV4-2 and TRBJ2-5, with 9 bases fitting TRBD2. Trimming took 0 bases from V and 1 from J; bases not matched to a gene: 6. Germline CDR1 reads LGHNA; CDR2 reads YNFKEQ. The CDR3 contains 17 residues. The DNA of the CDR3 is TGTGCCAGCAGCCAAGAAGGAGCGGGGGGTTCCCAAGAGACCCAGTACTTC. It encodes CASSQEGAGGSQETQYF.

The chain joins TRBV28 to TRBJ2-1, with D hard to call. The CDR3 consists of 12 residues. Germline CDR1 is MDHEN and CDR2 is SYDVKM. V was shortened by 6 bases and J by 0 bases, with 3 bases between the two germline ends. The DNA for the CDR3 is TGTGCCAGCAGCCTCTCCTACAATGAGCAGTTCTTC. This codes for CASSLSYNEQFF. Based on the CDR3 plus reference TRBV28 and TRBJ2-1, the full variable domain is DVKVTQSSRYLVKRTGEKVFLECVQDMDHENMFWYRQDPGLGLRLIYFSYDVKMKEKGDIPEGYSVSREKKERFSLILESASTNQTSMYLCASSLSYNEQFFGPGTRLTVL.

This chain joins TRBV6-1 and TRBJ2-1, with 9 bases lining up with TRBD1. The CDR3 is 15 residues long. The germline V gene has CDR1 MNHNS and CDR2 SASEGT. The J segment lost 7 bases and the V segment lost 1 base, leaving 5 bases of the junction unmatched. For the CDR3, the DNA is TGTGCCAGCAGTGAAGGGACAGGGGAGAGGAATGAGCAGTTCTTC. Protein product: CASSEGTGERNEQFF.